This TCR beta chain emerged from a study of shared clonotypes between healthy human individuals. V shed 4 bases and J 1 base; nucleotides not matched to a gene: 12. Germline CDR1 reads MDHEN; CDR2 reads SYDVKM. CDR3 length: 17 amino acids. A note on this clone: Antigen unknown.

General study findings and limits: Large sequencing depth failed to make sorted-subset sequencing complete, rarefaction showed.

Authors' data handling: ImmunoSEQ junction-only sequences lacked quality scores, so their filtering differed. Sequenced by immunoSEQ multiplex PCR; TCRdb stores in-frame clones only, minus some. That table supplies the V and J calls and clone size; D and trimming were determined from the DNA. The sample has 950,000 to 1,200,000 clones; 60% to 80% are singletons. Sequenced: memory CD4+ T cells from PBMCs. The subset denotes: CD45RA-negative fraction. This chain joins TRBV28 and TRBJ1-2; TRBD1 matches at 7 bases. This sequence was found in a young man in good health. Some clones in this sample may be carry-over from other donors' samples. The CDR3 DNA reads TGTGCCAGCAGTTCGCCCCGGGACAGATATTTTAACTATGGCTACACCTTC. Protein product: CASSSPRDRYFNYGYTF.